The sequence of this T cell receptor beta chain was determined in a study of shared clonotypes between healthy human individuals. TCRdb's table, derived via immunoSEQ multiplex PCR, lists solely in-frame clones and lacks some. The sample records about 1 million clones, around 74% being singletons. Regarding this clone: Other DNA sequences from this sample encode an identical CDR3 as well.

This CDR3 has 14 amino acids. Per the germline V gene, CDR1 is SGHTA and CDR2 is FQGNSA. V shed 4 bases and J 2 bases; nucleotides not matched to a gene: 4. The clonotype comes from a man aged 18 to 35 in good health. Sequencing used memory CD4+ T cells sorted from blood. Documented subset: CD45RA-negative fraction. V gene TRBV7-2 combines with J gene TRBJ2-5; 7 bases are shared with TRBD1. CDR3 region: CASSWTGPQETQYF. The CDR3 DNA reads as TGTGCCAGCAGCTGGACAGGCCCTCAAGAGACCCAGTACTTC.